This entry features one T cell receptor (beta chain) sequence. The antigen is not known. These data come from a study of cytomegalovirus exposure and HLA in healthy donors. The wider study: Inside one of the first data releases sat about 85 million unique TCRs taken from HLA-typed donors.

The germline V and J ends were trimmed by 2 bases and 6 bases, with 25 bases remaining between them. The CDR3 has 18 amino acids. Germline V gene lookup returns CDR1 MDHEN and CDR2 SYDVKM. The PCR contained 60 Vbeta and 13 Jbeta primers. Authors' data handling: Approximately 11 million shared chains were among approximately 80 million unique TCR beta chains counted in a later analysis. Sequencing was performed with immunoSEQ multiplex PCR; in TCRdb, only in-frame clones are kept and a portion is missing. V, J and clone size reflect that table, while D and trimming were determined from the DNA. The table has about 200,000 clones, approximately 86% seen once. Whole-study findings and limits: Serostatus for CMV was the only available immune exposure information.

The chain has TRBV28 and TRBJ1-1, with D unclear. The source of this sequence is a boy aged 2 to 9 in good health and CMV-seronegative. The sequencing input was PBMCs. Here the CDR3 reads CASSLTPLLGRSGAEAFF. As DNA, the CDR3 is TGTGCCAGCAGTTTAACACCACTTCTGGGCAGGAGCGGGGCTGAAGCTTTCTTT.